The 29 T cell receptor beta chains below all came from one sample that was sequenced in a study of tumor-infiltrating T cells and Merkel cell polyomavirus. Study context: The T cells studied were CD8+ and recognized the Merkel cell polyomavirus KLL epitope.

Every patient's tumor was robustly positive for Merkel cell polyomavirus Large T antigen on immunohistochemistry. The method was immunoSEQ multiplex PCR; TCRdb's version includes in-frame clones alone and lacks a portion of them. The sample includes 20,000 to 30,000 clones, approximately 90% of them seen just once. The sequenced sample was lymph node tissue. The source is a man between 45 and 60 years old with Merkel cell carcinoma.

This clone has only a few counts. This chain uses TRBV6-1 with TRBJ1-5, with D possibly being TRBD1 (5 bases). V was pared by 6 bases and J by 5 bases, with 17 bases between. Looked up from germline, CDR1 is MNHNS and CDR2 is SASEGT. This CDR3 spans 15 amino acids. In DNA form, the CDR3 reads TGTGCCAGCAGGGCCGATAACAGGTACCATCAGCCCCAGCATTTT. It specifies CASRADNRYHQPQHF.

The DNA of the CDR3 is TGTGCCAGCAGCTTAGCCAGGGGAAACACCATATATTTT. Translation gives CASSLARGNTIYF. The J gene is TRBJ1-3, the V gene TRBV7-2; D remains ambiguous. The germline V and J ends were trimmed by 0 bases and 4 bases, with 4 bases remaining between them. The germline CDR1 and CDR2 sequences are SGHTA and FQGNSA. The CDR3 runs to 13 residues.

To note about this clone: Its ends do not fully match the called genes, so a read error is possible. The chain has TRBV15 and TRBJ2-7; TRBD2 is a possible D gene (6 bases). The CDR3 runs to 14 residues. Per germline, CDR1 LNHNV and CDR2 YYDKDF (reference sequence). CDR3 residues: CATSRDFSFGGRNF. CDR3 in DNA: TGTGCCACCAGCAGAGATTTTTCGTTCGGGGGAAGGAACTTC. The full variable domain, completed using reference TRBV15 and TRBJ2-7, is DAMVIQNPRYQVTQFGKPVTLSCSQTLNHNVMYWYQQKSSQAPKLLFHYYDKDFNNEADTPDNFQSRRPNTSFCFLDIRSPGLGDTAMYLCATSRDFSFGGRNFGPGTRLTVT.

By share of the sample, this clone is large. V gene TRBV15 combines with J gene TRBJ2-7, with D possibly TRBD1 on 5 matching bases. The V end lost 1 base, the J end lost 4 bases, and 23 bases lay between the germline ends. Germline V CDR1 and CDR2: LNHNV, YYDKDF (reference sequence). This CDR3 has 18 amino acids. The CDR3 DNA reads as TGTGCCACCAGCAGAGGGTCCCAGGCCCAAGGGGATTTTTACGAGCAGTACTTC. Translated, it gives CATSRGSQAQGDFYEQYF. Looking up the rest from reference TRBV15 and TRBJ2-7 gives the full variable domain: DAMVIQNPRYQVTQFGKPVTLSCSQTLNHNVMYWYQQKSSQAPKLLFHYYDKDFNNEADTPDNFQSRRPNTSFCFLDIRSPGLGDTAMYLCATSRGSQAQGDFYEQYFGPGTRLTVT.

The genes are TRBV9 and TRBJ2-1; 8 bases are shared with TRBD2. There are 15 residues in the CDR3. V lost 3 bases, J lost 7 bases, and 9 bases stayed unmatched. Germline CDR1 reads SGDLS; CDR2 reads YYNGEE. CDR3 DNA sequence: TGTGCCAGCAGCGCCGGGGGGGCCGTTCTTAATGAGCAGTTCTTC. It is translated as CASSAGGAVLNEQFF.

The CDR3, as DNA: TGTGCCAGCAGTGGGGCAGGGATGGCCAAAAACATTCAGTACTTC. Translation gives CASSGAGMAKNIQYF. The chain has TRBV2 and TRBJ2-4; maybe TRBD1 (5 bases). Trimming took 4 bases from V and 1 from J, leaving 11 bases between them. This CDR3 has 15 amino acids. The germline V gene encodes CDR1 SNHLY and CDR2 FYNNEI.

There are a few counts of this clone. The chain uses TRBV30 and TRBJ1-5, with a weak D call TRBD1 (5 bases). V was clipped by 3 bases and J by 4 bases, with 10 bases between them. This CDR3 is built from 13 residues. The germline CDR1 and CDR2 sequences are GTSNPN and SVGIG (reference sequence). DNA for the CDR3: TGTGCCTGGAGCGACAGAAGGAATCAGCCCCAGCATTTT. Its protein product is CAWSDRRNQPQHF.

The rearrangement links TRBV11-3 to TRBJ2-2, with 9 bases that match TRBD1. This CDR3 is 15 amino acids long. With V trimmed by 5 bases and J by 7 bases, 8 bases remained unmatched. Germline V gene data show CDR1 as SGHNT and CDR2 as YENEEA. The CDR3 DNA sequence: TGTGCCAGCAGCCTCCAGACAGGGGGGTTCGGGGAGCTGTTTTTT. This gives the protein CASSLQTGGFGELFF.

The rearrangement links TRBV7-2 to TRBJ1-3; no clear D. V lost 5 bases, J lost 2 bases, and 10 bases lay in between. Germline loops: CDR1 SGHTA, CDR2 FQGNSA. The CDR3 extends over 14 amino acids. The CDR3 DNA reads as TGTGCCAGCAGCAAACAGACGACTGGAAACACCATATATTTT. Encoded protein: CASSKQTTGNTIYF. The full variable domain, in which reference TRBV7-2 and TRBJ1-3 provide the parts outside the CDR3, is GAGVSQSPSNKVTEKGKDVELRCDPISGHTALYWYRQSLGQGLEFLIYFQGNSAPDKSGLPSDRFSAERTGGSVSTLTIQRTQQEDSAVYLCASSKQTTGNTIYFGEGSWLTVV.

The genes are TRBV9 and TRBJ2-2, with 11 positions matching TRBD2. Germline lookup yields CDR1 SGDLS and CDR2 YYNGEE. V lost 0 bases and J lost 1; bases outside the gene matches: 8. The CDR3 has 19 residues. The CDR3 region has the DNA TGTGCCAGCAGCGTAGGCCTAGCGGGAGGTGGGCTGAACACCGGGGAGCTGTTTTTT. Its translation is CASSVGLAGGGLNTGELFF.

The chain joins TRBV30 to TRBJ2-1; 9 bases agree with TRBD2. The CDR3 extends over 15 amino acids. Losses at the gene ends were 0 bases for V and 6 bases for J; bases not matched to a gene: 6. Germline V gene data show CDR1 as GTSNPN and CDR2 as SVGIG (reference sequence). CDR3 DNA sequence: TGTGCCTGGAGTGTACGTAGCGGGGGTTCCAATGAGCAGTTCTTC. This gives the protein CAWSVRSGGSNEQFF.

This chain uses TRBV6-1 with TRBJ1-3; D may be TRBD1 (6 bases). Germline CDR1 MNHNS, CDR2 SASEGT. The CDR3 has 16 residues. Trimming took off 1 base at V and 2 bases at J, with 12 bases between the two ends. In DNA form, the CDR3 reads TGTGCCAGCAGTGAAGGAGGGGGGGGGCCTGGAAACACCATATATTTT. The encoded protein is CASSEGGGGPGNTIYF.

This chain uses TRBV6-1 with TRBJ1-1; D might be TRBD1 (6 bases). The germline V and J ends were trimmed by 1 base and 3 bases, with 9 bases remaining between them. This CDR3 has 14 residues. Looked up from germline, CDR1 is MNHNS and CDR2 is SASEGT. Here the CDR3 reads CASSEGHRDTEAFF. The CDR3 bases are TGTGCCAGCAGTGAAGGACACAGGGACACTGAAGCTTTCTTT.

The chain links TRBV19 to TRBJ2-4, with 9 bases fitting TRBD1. This CDR3 region has 17 residues. CDR1 LNHDA and CDR2 SQIVND come from the germline V gene (reference sequence). The J segment lost 1 base and the V segment lost 6 bases, leaving 10 bases of the junction unmatched. The CDR3 reads CASSPSGTGLAKNIQYF. As DNA, the CDR3 is TGTGCCAGTAGCCCTTCCGGGACAGGGTTGGCCAAAAACATTCAGTACTTC.

V and J are TRBV6-1 and TRBJ2-1; D not certain. Germline V gives CDR1 MNHNS, CDR2 SASEGT. This CDR3 spans 13 amino acids. Trimming cost V 4 bases and J 5 bases, with 9 bases left between them. The CDR3 coding sequence is TGTGCCAGCAGTGGACTCGTGAACAATGAGCAGTTCTTC. It is translated as CASSGLVNNEQFF.

The genes are TRBV7-3 and TRBJ2-1; maybe TRBD1 (5 bases). V was clipped by 2 bases and J by 5 bases, with 7 bases between them. The CDR3 is made up of 13 amino acids. Germline V gene sequence: CDR1 SGHTA, CDR2 FQGTGA. The CDR3 sequence: CASSLGANNEQFF. CDR3 sequence (DNA): TGTGCCAGCAGCTTAGGGGCCAACAATGAGCAGTTCTTC.

The V gene is TRBV30, the J gene TRBJ2-2; 7 nucleotides agree with TRBD1. Losses at the gene ends were 3 bases for V and 1 base for J; bases not matched to a gene: 2. Germline CDR1 and CDR2: GTSNPN and SVGIG (reference sequence). This CDR3 is 14 amino acids long. CDR3 region: CAWRTGMNTGELFF. The DNA for the CDR3 is TGTGCCTGGAGGACAGGGATGAACACCGGGGAGCTGTTTTTT.

The V call is TRBV7-2, the J call TRBJ1-1, with 8 bases lining up with TRBD1. CDR1 and CDR2 (germline): SGHTA, FQGNSA. This CDR3 region has 14 residues. The junction had 8 bases not matched to a gene; V was cut back by 2 bases and J by 9 bases. In DNA form, the CDR3 reads TGTGCCAGCAGCTTAATGCCGACAGGGGAGAAAGCTTTCTTT. This encodes CASSLMPTGEKAFF.

The chain links TRBV14 to TRBJ2-1, with TRBD2 identical over 10 bases. The V and J ends lost 4 bases and 10 bases, in that order; junction bases with no gene match: 7. Germline loops: CDR1 SGHDN, CDR2 FVKESK. The CDR3 length is 14 residues. For the CDR3, the DNA is TGTGCCAGCAGCCTTCCGGGACTAGCGAGGGAGCAGTTCTTC. It translates to CASSLPGLAREQFF.

This clone was detected a few times. The CDR3 is CASSLGGPGNTIYF. For the CDR3, the DNA is TGCGCCAGCAGCTTGGGCGGGCCCGGAAACACCATATATTTT. This chain joins TRBV5-1 and TRBJ1-3, with unresolved D. Germline V gene lookup returns CDR1 SGHRS and CDR2 YFSETQ. This CDR3 has 14 amino acids. V lost 0 bases and J 4 bases, leaving 8 bases between the germline ends. The full variable domain, in which reference TRBV5-1 and TRBJ1-3 provide the parts outside the CDR3, is KAGVTQTPRYLIKTRGQQVTLSCSPISGHRSVSWYQQTPGQGLQFLFEYFSETQRNKGNFPGRFSGRQFSNSRSEMNVSTLELGDSALYLCASSLGGPGNTIYFGEGSWLTVV.

The chain is built from TRBV5-8 and TRBJ2-1; D might be TRBD2 (7 bases). The CDR3 consists of 15 residues. Germline CDR1 is SGHTS and CDR2 is YDEGEE. V was clipped by 5 bases and J by 8 bases, with 20 bases between them. The DNA of the CDR3 is TGTGCCAGCAGTTCGGGGGGCAGGGAGGTGGATGAGCAGTTCTTC. It is translated as CASSSGGREVDEQFF.

The chain carries TRBV27 and TRBJ1-2; 7 bases align to TRBD1. V lost 5 bases to trimming and J lost 4 bases; unmatched junction nucleotides: 10. CDR3 size: 15 residues. Germline CDR1 and CDR2: MNHEY and SMNVEV (reference sequence). CDR3 amino acids: CASSLTPDRFYGYTF. In nucleotides, the CDR3 is TGTGCCAGCAGTCTAACACCGGACAGGTTCTATGGCTACACCTTC.

CDR3 sequence reads: CASSQSFWTPGSYEQYF. As DNA, the CDR3 is TGTGCCAGCAGCCAATCATTCTGGACACCCGGTTCCTACGAGCAGTACTTC. J is TRBJ2-7 and V is TRBV5-8; maybe TRBD1 (5 bases). The CDR3 has 17 residues. Germline V gene data show CDR1 as SGHTS and CDR2 as YDEGEE. V lost 4 bases and J 1 base, leaving 21 bases between the germline ends.

CDR3 nucleotide sequence: TGTGCCAGCAGTTTGCTAGCGGGAGTGCCCGGGGAGCTGTTTTTT. This codes for CASSLLAGVPGELFF. The V call is TRBV6-5, the J call TRBJ2-2; 10 nucleotides agree with TRBD2. Trimming removed 4 bases from V and 6 bases from J; junction bases left unmatched: 5. The CDR3 is 15 amino acids. Germline CDR1 MNHEY, CDR2 SVGAGI.

The rearrangement uses TRBV6-1 and TRBJ1-1; D perhaps matches TRBD1 (6 bases). V was trimmed by 5 bases and J by 6 bases, leaving 10 bases between them. Germline V gene data show CDR1 as MNHNS and CDR2 as SASEGT. The CDR3 contains 12 residues. The CDR3 is CASSLTGAEAFF. As DNA, the CDR3 is TGTGCCAGCAGTTTGACAGGAGCTGAAGCTTTCTTT.

The chain recombines TRBV30 with TRBJ1-2, with 8 nucleotides matching TRBD1. The germline V gene has CDR1 GTSNPN and CDR2 SVGIG (reference sequence). The CDR3 covers 13 residues. The V gene end was trimmed by 1 base and the J gene end by 8 bases; junction bases not matched to a gene: 6. CDR3 protein: CAWSATGVWGYTF. CDR3 sequence (DNA): TGTGCCTGGAGTGCGACAGGGGTTTGGGGCTACACCTTC.

The chain links TRBV2 to TRBJ2-1; 11 bases match TRBD1. CDR3 size: 14 residues. CDR1 is SNHLY and CDR2 is FYNNEI in the germline V gene. V dropped 6 bases and J dropped 5; count of bases not matched to a gene: 3. The DNA of the CDR3 is TGTGCCAGCAGGGGGACAGGGGGGGACAATGAGCAGTTCTTC. It is translated as CASRGTGGDNEQFF.

The J gene is TRBJ2-3, the V gene TRBV9; D is unclear. The CDR3 is 16 residues long. CDR1 and CDR2 (germline): SGDLS, YYNGEE. V was pared by 4 bases and J by 1 base, with 16 bases between. The CDR3 nucleotides are TGTGCCAGCAGCCCTCAACCCGGTTCTCGCACAGATACGCAGTATTTT. Its translation is CASSPQPGSRTDTQYF.

The gene calls are TRBV10-3 and TRBJ2-5; D is unresolved. CDR3 length: 11 residues. The V end lost 10 bases, the J end lost 4 bases, and 10 bases lay between the germline ends. CDR1 is ENHRY, CDR2 SYGVKD, per germline. The CDR3 spells CATQVSETQYF. The CDR3 DNA follows: TGTGCCACCCAGGTTTCAGAGACCCAGTACTTC.